Described below is a single T cell receptor beta chain sequence and its context. CDR3 length: 14 residues. Germline CDR1 MNHEY, CDR2 SMNVEV (reference sequence). V dropped 4 bases and J dropped 7 bases, with 17 bases sitting between them. This record belongs to a study of T cell changes during pregnancy in multiple sclerosis. Libraries were prepared by immunoSEQ multiplex PCR; TCRdb keeps only in-frame clonotypes and omits some of them. The data hold tens of thousands of clones, with 85% to 95% observed a single time. The sample consisted of CD8+ T cells from peripheral blood mononuclear cells, taken in the second trimester of pregnancy. The V gene is TRBV27, the J gene TRBJ2-7; D unresolved. The clonotype comes from a female donor with multiple sclerosis, enrolled in a pregnancy study. This CDR3 reads CASSSEQWAVEQYF. The DNA for the CDR3 is TGTGCCAGCAGTTCCGAGCAGTGGGCAGTAGAGCAGTACTTC.